This T cell receptor (beta chain) was sequenced during a study of T-cell reconstitution after alpha-beta-depleted transplantation in children. Germline trimming cut 8 bases from V and 1 base from J; bases unmatched to any gene: 14. Germline CDR1 is SNHLY and CDR2 is FYNNEI. The CDR3 is 18 amino acids. Turning to this clonotype: Its cognate antigen is unknown.

Construction of the TCRbeta library involved unique molecular identifiers. MiXCR, run by TCRdb on the PCR reads, gives a single entry per CDR3 protein. The data contain about 300,000 distinct CDR3 sequences, roughly 9.1% of them singletons. Broader study findings: Hyperexpanded clones declined; after one year, newly produced T cells mostly supplied diversity. The origin of high day-60 TCRbeta diversity in some patients lay in surviving recipient T cells and thymic progenitors. Several hundred graft clones that had expanded were reportedly the source of alpha-beta T cells about two months after transplant.

The sequencing used PBMCs, collected before TCRalphabeta/CD19-depleted stem cell transplant. The chain couples TRBV2 to TRBJ2-2; 9 bases are a match to TRBD2. The sequence derives from a boy under two years old with acute myeloid leukemia, due to receive a stem cell transplant. This CDR3 reads CASCLWGGGAVNTGELFF. In nucleotides, the CDR3 is TGTGCCAGCTGTTTATGGGGCGGGGGGGCCGTGAACACCGGGGAGCTGTTTTTT.